The entry that follows covers one T cell receptor (beta chain) sequence. Its antigen is as yet unknown. Using immunoSEQ multiplex PCR, the repertoire was profiled, and TCRdb retains in-frame clones only, with some absent. This table has some 2,500,000 clones, under 95% appearing once. This entry comes from a study of shared clonotypes between healthy human individuals. Overall study results and limits: Lower generation probabilities were found for non-shared clonotypes than for those shared by all four donors.

The CDR3 sequence is 16 residues long. Germline CDR1 is SGDLS and CDR2 is YYNGEE. V was clipped by 1 base and J by 7 bases, with 21 bases between them. The sequenced sample was naive CD4+ T cells from PBMCs. Subset meaning: CD45RA+ positively selected. This clonotype was obtained from a man aged 18 to 30 in good health. Some clones in this sample may be carry-over from other donors' samples. J is TRBJ2-7 and V is TRBV9; maybe TRBD1 (7 bases). The CDR3, as DNA: TGTGCCAGCAGCGTAAGGTCTGGGACAGCGGCGGGAGAGCAGTACTTC. Amino acids: CASSVRSGTAAGEQYF.